The 5 T cell receptor beta chains listed next were all sequenced from one sample in a study of T cells in tuberculosis. Sequencing was performed with immunoSEQ multiplex PCR; in TCRdb, only in-frame clones are kept and a portion is missing. Among around 25,000 clones listed, around 90% were seen once. Sample: PBMCs. The receptors here all came from a donor aged 10-29 years with latent tuberculosis or without tuberculosis infection. Some clones in this sample may be carry-over from other donors' samples.

This chain links TRBV6-6 with TRBJ1-1; 7 bases fit TRBD1. The junction had 5 bases not matched to a gene; V was cut back by 3 bases and J by 7 bases. The CDR3 totals 13 residues. Germline V gene sequence: CDR1 MNHNY, CDR2 SVGAGI (reference sequence). CDR3 sequence (DNA): TGTGCCAGCAGTTATACAGGGGCACTTGAAGCTTTCTTT. Translated, it gives CASSYTGALEAFF.

The chain has TRBV9 and TRBJ1-1; no firm D call. Per germline, CDR1 SGDLS and CDR2 YYNGEE. Between the trimmed V and J ends, which lost 4 bases and 5 bases, there was a span of 6 bases. The length of the CDR3 is 11 residues. CDR3 DNA: TGTGCCAGCAGCCTCCGTACTGAAGCTTTCTTT. Its protein is CASSLRTEAFF.

The genes are TRBV19 and TRBJ2-1; 7 positions match TRBD1. The V segment lost 7 bases and the J segment 4 bases; nucleotides outside the gene matches: 7. Germline V gives CDR1 LNHDA, CDR2 SQIVND (reference sequence). The CDR3 has 14 amino acids. This CDR3 is CASTRDSLYNEQFF. The CDR3, as DNA: TGTGCCAGTACCAGGGACAGCCTTTACAATGAGCAGTTCTTC.

This chain links TRBV29-1 with TRBJ2-2, with 7 bases aligning to TRBD2. Germline V gene sequence: CDR1 SQVTM, CDR2 ANQGSEA. The CDR3 totals 14 residues. The V segment lost 3 bases and the J segment 6 bases; nucleotides outside the gene matches: 7. The CDR3 loop is CSVDGGRGAGELFF. DNA for the CDR3: TGCAGCGTTGACGGGGGGAGGGGCGCCGGGGAGCTGTTTTTT.

The chain recombines TRBV29-1 with TRBJ2-2, with D tentatively TRBD2 (6 bases). CDR3 length equals 14 residues. Looked up from germline, CDR1 is SQVTM and CDR2 is ANQGSEA. V lost 6 bases and J lost 2, with 13 bases in between. The CDR3 DNA follows: TGCAGCGTCCGGGGACTGCTAAACACCGGGGAGCTGTTTTTT. It is translated as CSVRGLLNTGELFF.